This T cell receptor (beta chain) was sequenced during a study of beta chain features in type 1 diabetes. Study at large: Taken together, all samples contributed roughly 100 million examined sorted cells. Study-level results: The study found moderately but significantly shorter TCRB CDR3s in all four CD4+ subsets of Type 1 diabetes patients. Naive, central memory and Treg TCRB repertoires seemed to resemble each other more closely in patients than they did in healthy donors.

The study reverse transcribed the entire isolated RNA, so it sequenced expressed TCRB transcripts. Produced via immunoSEQ multiplex PCR; TCRdb's table is partial and in-frame only. The sample includes approximately 170,000 clones, almost 65% of them seen just once. There are 18 residues in the CDR3. Trimming left V 0 bases short and J 1 base short, with 16 bases between. Germline lookup yields CDR1 LGHNA and CDR2 YSLEER. This clone came up a few times. The antigen is not known. Every donor provided one heparinised blood draw, which averaged roughly 120 mL. The V call is TRBV4-3, the J call TRBJ2-1, with unresolved D. The receptor comes from a man under 40 with type 1 diabetes. Sequenced material: naive CD4+ T cells from blood. The CDR3 DNA reads as TGCGCCAGCAGCCAAGATGATTTACACACCGGGTCCTACAATGAGCAGTTCTTC. This gives the protein CASSQDDLHTGSYNEQFF.